A single sample is the source of the 7 T cell receptor beta chains below, sequenced in a study of blood T cell repertoires in COVID-19 (dated by TCRdb to 2018 to 2021). Libraries were prepared through the immunoSEQ multiplex PCR assay. As stored in TCRdb, this immuneACCESS dataset retains in-frame rearrangements with V and J assigned. A fraction of the clones does not appear; measured against another copy, unresolved V genes explain less than half of the discrepancy, and the remainder lacks a known reason. This sample is represented by some 60,000 clones; around 88% of them were singletons. The leading ten clones occupy around 4.8% of the sample. The sequencing sample was made of peripheral blood. These receptors were collected from a man in his 60s with acute or convalescent COVID-19.

Only one count was recorded for this clone. The rearrangement uses TRBV3-1 (or the pseudogene TRBV3-2) and TRBJ1-1; D uncertain. This CDR3 has 14 amino acids. Trimming shortened V by 4 bases and J by 4 bases, and 13 bases separated the two germline ends. Germline values: CDR1 LGHDT, CDR2 YNNKEL (reference sequence). CDR3 in amino acids: CASSLSGGRTEAFF. CDR3 sequence (DNA): TGTGCCAGCAGCCTCTCGGGCGGGCGCACTGAAGCTTTCTTT.

J is TRBJ1-1 and V is TRBV5-1, with D maybe TRBD1 (5 bases). This CDR3 is 15 amino acids long. Germline loops: CDR1 SGHRS, CDR2 YFSETQ. Trimming shortened V by 4 bases and J by 1 base, and 14 bases separated the two germline ends. DNA of the CDR3: TGCGCCAGCAGCCCGGGCGGGGGAAGGAACACTGAAGCTTTCTTT. It is translated as CASSPGGGRNTEAFF.

The chain employs TRBV5-8 and TRBJ2-1; tentative D call: TRBD2 (5 bases). Trimming removed 4 bases from V and 8 bases from J, with 10 bases in between. The germline V gene has CDR1 SGHTS and CDR2 YDEGEE. This CDR3 is 12 amino acids long. CDR3 DNA sequence: TGTGCCAGCAGCCCGAGGGTCGATGAGCAGTTCTTC. Translating gives CASSPRVDEQFF.

V gene TRBV5-1 combines with J gene TRBJ2-4; weak D call: TRBD1 (6 bases). CDR1 and CDR2 (germline): SGHRS, YFSETQ. There are 14 residues in the CDR3. Trimming removed 0 bases at V and 11 bases at J, with 15 bases between. The CDR3 bases are TGCGCCAGCAGCTTGGGGACAGCCGAGGGTGTTCAGTACTTC. Protein sequence: CASSLGTAEGVQYF.

The CDR3 loop reads CSVRAGGKNEQFF. The CDR3 DNA sequence: TGCAGCGTTAGGGCGGGAGGGAAAAATGAGCAGTTCTTC. This chain connects TRBV29-1 to TRBJ2-1, with 9 positions matching TRBD2. The CDR3 is 13 residues long. Trimming took 5 bases from V and 7 from J; bases not matched to a gene: 6. Germline CDR1 and CDR2: SQVTM and ANQGSEA.

This clone came up a few times. The rearrangement links TRBV18 to TRBJ1-1; D is unclear. The CDR3 extends over 15 amino acids. With 1 base removed from V and 1 base from J, the gap between germline ends came to 10 bases. Germline CDR1 is KGHSH and CDR2 is LQKENI. The CDR3 DNA is TGTGCCAGCTCACCACGACTCGGCGAGAACACTGAAGCTTTCTTT. It translates to CASSPRLGENTEAFF.

V gene TRBV7-8 combines with J gene TRBJ1-2, with D perhaps TRBD1 (6 bases). CDR1 SGHVS and CDR2 FQNEAQ come from the germline V gene. The CDR3 spans 15 residues. V was trimmed by 0 bases and J by 2 bases, leaving 10 bases between them. Here the CDR3 DNA reads TGTGCCAGCAGCTTAGCGGACAGTGCCAACTATGGCTACACCTTC. Protein sequence: CASSLADSANYGYTF. Filled out from reference TRBV7-8 and TRBJ1-2, the complete variable domain reads GAGVSQSPRYKVAKRGQDVALRCDPISGHVSLFWYQQALGQGPEFLTYFQNEAQLDKSGLPSDRFFAERPEGSVSTLKIQRTQQEDSAVYLCASSLADSANYGYTFGSGTRLTVV.